These T cell receptor beta chains were read from a single sample in a study of regulatory T cells in long-lasting Graves disease. Each CDR3 protein is one row after TCRdb ran MiXCR on the multiplex PCR reads. The table records about 400,000 distinct CDR3 sequences, around 21% of them present only once. This specimen was peripheral blood mononuclear cells (PBMCs), taken when the disease was refractory, from a patient treated with antithyroid drugs. The origin of the receptors is a female donor with Graves disease. The CDR3 runs from the conserved cysteine through the conserved F or W. A D gene is named only where the DNA matches it firmly. Only some rows state a clone size, as once, few, many or a class for expanded clones.

>TRBV4-3|NA|TRBJ1-1|13|few
TGCGCCAGCAGCCAAGATGCGGCCTCTGAAGCTTTCTTT
CASSQDAASEAFF
>TRBV28|TRBD1|TRBJ1-4|18|many
TGTGCCAGCAGTCCCGGAGGGACAGGGGGCATCGGCGATGAAAAACTGTTTTTT
CASSPGGTGGIGDEKLFF
>TRBV19|TRBD2|TRBJ2-7|14|NA
TGTGCCAGTAAAAGGACTAGCGGGAGTTACGAGCAGTACTTC
CASKRTSGSYEQYF
>TRBV2|NA|TRBJ1-2|14|many
TGTGCCAGCAGTGAATTTGCGGGGAACTATGGCTACACCTTC
CASSEFAGNYGYTF
>TRBV11-2|TRBD2|TRBJ2-2|15|NA
TGTGCCAGCAGCTCTCCCACTAGCGGGAGGGGGGAGCTGTTTTTT
CASSSPTSGRGELFF
>TRBV7-9|TRBD1|TRBJ2-7|14|many
TGTGCCAGCAGTCCCGGGACAGGACTTTACGAGCAGTACTTC
CASSPGTGLYEQYF
>TRBV20-1|TRBD2|TRBJ2-7|14|many
TGCAGTGCGGGGGGACTAGCGGCGCGGGACGAGCAGTACTTC
CSAGGLAARDEQYF
>TRBV10-2|NA|TRBJ2-7|11|NA
TGCGCCAGCAGTGACCTCCACGAGCAGTACTTC
CASSDLHEQYF
>TRBV9|NA|TRBJ2-2|15|few
TGTGCCAGCAGCGTTTCCCCAGACAGGCTCAGTCCGCTGTTTTTT
CASSVSPDRLSPLFF
>TRBV5-4|TRBD2|TRBJ2-5|15|many
TGTGCCAGCAGCTACCTAGCGGGAAAAGGAGAGACCCAGTACTTC
CASSYLAGKGETQYF
>TRBV5-6|NA|TRBJ2-5|14|few
TGTGCCAGCAGCCCTTTGGGGGAAAAAGAGACCCAGTACTTC
CASSPLGEKETQYF
>TRBV5-1|NA|TRBJ2-7|13|many
TGCGCCAGCAGCTACGGGACGAGCTACGAGCAGTACTTC
CASSYGTSYEQYF
>TRBV18|NA|TRBJ2-7|11|many
TGTGCCAGTGGGGTTGACTACGAGCAGTACTTC
CASGVDYEQYF
>TRBV10-1|TRBD2|TRBJ2-2|15|few
TGCGCCAGCAGTGACAAGCGGGAGGGTGCCGGGGAGCTGTTTTTT
CASSDKREGAGELFF
>TRBV28|TRBD1|TRBJ2-2|15|few
TGTGCCAGCAGTTCAGGACAGGTGAGTACCGGGGAGCTGTTTTTT
CASSSGQVSTGELFF
>TRBV12-3/TRBV12-4|NA|TRBJ2-7|13|NA
TGTGCCAGCAGTTTGTCGCAGGGAGGAGAGCAGTACTTC
CASSLSQGGEQYF
>TRBV4-1|NA|TRBJ1-2|17|NA
TGCGCCAGCAGCCAAGATCTAGAATTCAGTGACTCTTATGGCTACACCTTC
CASSQDLEFSDSYGYTF
>TRBV27|NA|TRBJ2-7|14|NA
TGTGCCAGCAGTTTATATGACGGATCCTACGAGCAGTACTTC
CASSLYDGSYEQYF
>TRBV19|NA|TRBJ2-7|13|few
TGTGCCAGTAGTAACTGGGAAACCTACGAGCAGTACTTC
CASSNWETYEQYF
>TRBV29-1|NA|TRBJ2-6|14|few
TGCAGCGTTGAAAGTGACTCTGGGGCCAACGTCCTGACTTTC
CSVESDSGANVLTF
>TRBV7-2|NA|TRBJ1-2|12|many
TGTGCCAGCAGCCTCGCTAACTATGGCTACACCTTC
CASSLANYGYTF
>TRBV29-1|TRBD1|TRBJ1-1|13|many
TGCAGCGTACAGGGGCGAATGAACACTGAAGCTTTCTTT
CSVQGRMNTEAFF
>TRBV12-5|NA|TRBJ2-7|16|NA
TGTGCTAGTGGTTCATTAGCGGCAGCGACCTCCTACGAGCAGTACTTC
CASGSLAAATSYEQYF
>TRBV15|NA|TRBJ2-5|15|few
TGTGCCACCAGCAGAGAGACAGAGCCCCAGGAGACCCAGTACTTC
CATSRETEPQETQYF
>TRBV29-1|NA|TRBJ1-5|13|NA
TGCAGCGTTGAAGAGGACAGATATCAGCCCCAGCATTTT
CSVEEDRYQPQHF
>TRBV5-6|NA|TRBJ2-7|15|few
TGTGCCAGCAGCTCCAACCCCGCAGGGCGGGCCGAGCAGTACTTC
CASSSNPAGRAEQYF
>TRBV5-8|NA|TRBJ2-7|13|many
TGTGCCAGCAGCTTCCCGGGGTACTACGAGCAGTACTTC
CASSFPGYYEQYF
>TRBV12-3/TRBV12-4|NA|TRBJ2-7|15|many
TGTGCCAGCAGTCCCCAAACTCAATCCGCCTACGAGCAGTACTTC
CASSPQTQSAYEQYF
>TRBV5-8|NA|TRBJ1-1|13|NA
TGTGCCAGCAGCTTGGTGGGGGATAAGGCAGCTTTCTTT
CASSLVGDKAAFF
>TRBV5-1|NA|TRBJ1-1|14|few
TGCGCCAGCAGCTTGGTTGGTTACAACACTGAAGCTTTCTTT
CASSLVGYNTEAFF
>TRBV2|NA|TRBJ2-7|13|many
TGTGCCAGCCGCGCGGGTTTAGTCTACGAGCAGTACTTC
CASRAGLVYEQYF
>TRBV7-9|NA|TRBJ2-3|14|few
TGTGCCAGCAGCAGGATAGCGGTCACAGATACGCAGTATTTT
CASSRIAVTDTQYF
>TRBV7-2|NA|TRBJ2-7|17|few
TGTGCCAGCAGCTTAGGGCGTCGGCTACCTGAATCCTACGAGCAGTACTTC
CASSLGRRLPESYEQYF
>TRBV10-3|TRBD2|TRBJ2-5|15|NA
TGTGCCATCAGAAAGGGACTAGCGGGCCAAGAGACCCAGTACTTC
CAIRKGLAGQETQYF
>TRBV12-3/TRBV12-4|NA|TRBJ1-1|11|many
TGTGCCAGCAGAGGGCGGCTTGAAGCTTTCTTT
CASRGRLEAFF
>TRBV7-2|NA|TRBJ2-3|13|once
TGTGCCAGCAGCACAGACCACACAGATACGCAGTATTTT
CASSTDHTDTQYF
>TRBV11-2|NA|TRBJ2-4|14|few
TGTGCCAGCAGCGTCTCGGACCTACAAAACATTCAGTACTTC
CASSVSDLQNIQYF
>TRBV6-1|NA|TRBJ2-2|14|NA
TGTGCCAGCAGTTACTGGGTGAACACCGGGGAGCTGTTTTTT
CASSYWVNTGELFF
>TRBV7-9|NA|TRBJ1-1|16|NA
TGTGCCAGCAGCCCCATTCCCCACAGCGTGAACACTGAAGCTTTCTTT
CASSPIPHSVNTEAFF
>TRBV6-1|NA|TRBJ2-1|14|NA
TGTGCCAGTAACCGGGACACCTTGTACAATGAGCAGTTCTTC
CASNRDTLYNEQFF
>TRBV9|NA|TRBJ2-7|16|many
TGTGCCAGCAGCGTAGGCCCTGACCCCGGGCAATACGAGCAGTACTTC
CASSVGPDPGQYEQYF
>TRBV20-1|NA|TRBJ1-2|15|few
TGCAGTGCTAGAGGTTTTCCAGGCTGGGGCTATGGCTACACCTTC
CSARGFPGWGYGYTF
>TRBV15|TRBD2|TRBJ2-2|18|NA
TGTGCCACCAGCAGGCTAAGCGGACTAGCGGATTATACCGGGGAGCTGTTTTTT
CATSRLSGLADYTGELFF
>TRBV7-9|NA|TRBJ1-6|14|NA
TGTGCCAGCACCCAACAGGGCGAGAATTCACCCCTCCACTTT
CASTQQGENSPLHF
>TRBV3-1|NA|TRBJ1-2|17|NA
TGTGCCAGCAGCCAAGATAGGTCCGGGAGAGGGGAAGATGGCTACACCTTC
CASSQDRSGRGEDGYTF
>TRBV7-8|NA|TRBJ2-2|18|NA
TGTGCCAGCAGCCAAGACTATCTACAGGAGATGAACACCGGGGAGCTGTTTTTT
CASSQDYLQEMNTGELFF
>TRBV29-1|TRBD2|TRBJ2-5|16|few
TGCAGCGTCGCGGCCGGGACTAGCGGGAGAGTAGAGACCCAGTACTTC
CSVAAGTSGRVETQYF
>TRBV20-1|NA|TRBJ2-2|12|NA
TGCAGTGCTAGAGATGGGGCCGGGGAGCTGTTTTTT
CSARDGAGELFF
>TRBV19|NA|TRBJ2-7|15|NA
TGTGCCAGTAGTATCAGTGGGCGGAAACTCTACGAGCAGTACTTC
CASSISGRKLYEQYF
>TRBV3-1|NA|TRBJ2-6|16|few
TGTGCCAGCAGCCAAGTTGCTGGGCTTGGGGCCAACGTCCTGACTTTC
CASSQVAGLGANVLTF
>TRBV7-9|NA|TRBJ1-1|14|NA
TGTGCCAGCAACACCGCCCACGGGGGCCCTGAAGCTTTCTTT
CASNTAHGGPEAFF
>TRBV14|NA|TRBJ2-5|13|NA
TGTGCCAGCAGCCAAAGAGGGGTCGAGACCCAGTACTTC
CASSQRGVETQYF
>TRBV15|NA|TRBJ2-7|16|NA
TGTGCCACCAGCAGAGCAAGGGGGGTCGCGAGTCCCGAGCAGTACTTC
CATSRARGVASPEQYF
>TRBV5-6|NA|TRBJ1-2|13|many
TGTGCCAGCACCCGGTCTGAGGGCAATGGCTACACCTTC
CASTRSEGNGYTF